These T cell receptor beta chains were read from a single sample in a study of cytotoxic CD8 clonotypes in ibrutinib-treated CLL. Produced via immunoSEQ multiplex PCR; TCRdb's table is partial and in-frame only. The sample records around 26,000 clones, approximately 85% being singletons. The sequencing here drew on PBMCs, taken after 24 months of ibrutinib treatment. The receptors were gathered from a human donor with chronic lymphocytic leukemia. CDR3s leave out the opening cysteine and the closing phenylalanine or tryptophan. Fields, in order: J gene, D gene, V gene, CDR3 protein. D genes are given only for firm matches.

>TRBJ1-5|.|TRBV7-9
ASSQGSQPQH
>TRBJ2-1|TRBD2|TRBV6-4
ASSAAGGPYNEQF
>TRBJ2-2|.|TRBV5-6
ASSLGLGTGELF
>TRBJ2-7|.|TRBV15
AIRRGNSYEQY
>TRBJ1-2|TRBD1|TRBV29-1
SARPQGTVYGYT
>TRBJ1-4|.|TRBV2
ASSRTLTHEKLF
>TRBJ1-1|.|TRBV5-1
ASSFPSGQPSRTEAF
>TRBJ2-5|.|TRBV27
ASSSQGFETQY
>TRBJ1-3|.|TRBV10-3
AIKSGTGNTIY
>TRBJ1-2|.|TRBV18
ASSPFERGDGYT
>TRBJ2-3|.|TRBV27
ASSFGGAPADTQY
>TRBJ2-5|.|TRBV4-1
ASSQVGWGETQY
>TRBJ2-7|.|TRBV11-3
ASSLGPASYEQY
>TRBJ2-5|TRBD1|TRBV18
ASSIQGSQETQY
>TRBJ2-7|TRBD2|TRBV13
ASSLGLAGPLYEQY
>TRBJ1-1|.|TRBV18
ASSPALDKMNTEAF
>TRBJ1-5|TRBD1|TRBV30
AWSWTGEPQH
>TRBJ2-3|TRBD2|TRBV5-1
ASTTAGGTDTQY
>TRBJ2-5|.|TRBV7-3
ASSLGHQETQY
>TRBJ1-2|.|TRBV6-5
ASSRRVWYGYT
>TRBJ2-3|.|TRBV18
ASSLGSSVSDTQY
>TRBJ1-6|.|TRBV5-1
ASSLGTLRTVRDNSPLH
>TRBJ2-7|.|TRBV11-3
ASSSGIGLEQY
>TRBJ1-1|.|TRBV7-9
ASSLSRGGDTEAF
>TRBJ2-7|.|TRBV4-2
ASSQAPSSYEQY
>TRBJ1-4|.|TRBV28
ASSLVNEKLF
>TRBJ2-3|.|TRBV11-1
ASSVDRGGTDTQY
>TRBJ2-3|.|TRBV6-1
ASSEAGVGTDTQY
>TRBJ2-2|.|TRBV19
ASSIATLNTGELF
>TRBJ2-1|.|TRBV6-1
ASRDYDNEQF
>TRBJ2-7|.|TRBV6-5
ASRPQDGYEQY
>TRBJ1-5|.|TRBV5-8
ASSTGSDQPQH
>TRBJ1-1|TRBD1|TRBV6-5
ASRLTGATEAF
>TRBJ1-2|TRBD1|TRBV6-5
ASSYAGQGNRGYT
>TRBJ2-5|TRBD1|TRBV5-1
ASSVDRPEETQY
>TRBJ2-3|TRBD2|TRBV27
ASSRLAGAGGTQY
>TRBJ1-5|.|TRBV28
ASRTAKNSNQPQH
>TRBJ1-2|TRBD1|TRBV7-8
ASSLTGQGAGYT
>TRBJ2-6|.|TRBV5-1
ASSLTNSGANVLT
>TRBJ2-7|.|TRBV6-6
ASSQSPSGTVEQY
>TRBJ2-1|.|TRBV9
ASSVVWGPWYNEQF
>TRBJ1-2|TRBD1|TRBV27
ASSRIPGQGAGGYT